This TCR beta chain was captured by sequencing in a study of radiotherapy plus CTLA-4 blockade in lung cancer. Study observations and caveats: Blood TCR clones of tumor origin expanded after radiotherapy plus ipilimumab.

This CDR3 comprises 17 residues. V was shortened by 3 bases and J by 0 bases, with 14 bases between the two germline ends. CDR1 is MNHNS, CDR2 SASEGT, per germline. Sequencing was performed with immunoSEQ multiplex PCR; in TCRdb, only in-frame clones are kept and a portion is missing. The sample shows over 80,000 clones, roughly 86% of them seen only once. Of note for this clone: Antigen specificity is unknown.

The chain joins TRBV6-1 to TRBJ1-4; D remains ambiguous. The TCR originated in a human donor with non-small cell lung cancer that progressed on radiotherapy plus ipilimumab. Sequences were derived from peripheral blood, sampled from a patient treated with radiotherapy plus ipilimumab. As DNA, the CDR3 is TGTGCCAGCAGTGATCGCTCTGAGGGTCCAACTAATGAAAAACTGTTTTTT. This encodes CASSDRSEGPTNEKLFF.